These 21 T cell receptor beta chains share one sample of origin, sequenced in a study of blood T cells in healthy people across ages. Primers used in a second PCR of about 6 to 11 cycles were a sample-barcoded 5' primer and a J-beta primer mix. Each CDR3 protein gets one entry after TCRdb re-called the 5' RACE reads with MiXCR. Of hundreds of thousands of distinct CDR3 sequences detected, under 55% appear once; the ten largest clones hold about 21%. Sequencing input: blood. Receptors originate from a man aged 55 to 70 in good health.

The chain couples TRBV4-3 to TRBJ1-2; 10 bases line up with TRBD1. V lost 1 base and J lost 4; bases outside the gene matches: 3. This CDR3 has 15 residues. Germline CDR1 is LGHNA and CDR2 is YSLEER. The CDR3, as DNA: TGCGCCAGCAGCCAAGGGGGACAGGGGCTCTATGGCTACACCTTC. As protein: CASSQGGQGLYGYTF.

The chain links TRBV20-1 to TRBJ1-1; D might be TRBD1 (5 bases). Germline lookup yields CDR1 DFQATT and CDR2 SNEGSKA (reference sequence). The CDR3 covers 13 residues. V was trimmed by 1 base and J by 11 bases, leaving 17 bases between them. The CDR3 is CSARVEGQPGAFF. The DNA for the CDR3 is TGCAGTGCTAGAGTTGAGGGGCAACCTGGGGCTTTCTTT.

The chain is built from TRBV24-1 and TRBJ2-6, with D possibly TRBD2 on 5 matching bases. The germline V and J ends were trimmed by 9 bases and 1 base, with 9 bases remaining between them. CDR1 is KGHDR, CDR2 SFDVKD, per germline. The CDR3 spans 14 residues. CDR3 protein: CATPTGSGANVLTF. The DNA of the CDR3 is TGTGCCACCCCTACGGGGTCTGGGGCCAACGTCCTGACTTTC.

This clonotype was seen only a few times. The chain couples TRBV28 to TRBJ2-5, with D possibly being TRBD1 (6 bases). This CDR3 has 15 residues. Germline V gives CDR1 MDHEN, CDR2 SYDVKM. V gave up 3 bases and J gave up 1 base, with 12 bases separating them. The CDR3: CASSFRGQFQETQYF. DNA of the CDR3: TGTGCCAGCAGTTTCCGGGGACAATTCCAAGAGACCCAGTACTTC.

The chain has TRBV28 and TRBJ2-3; D perhaps matches TRBD2 (5 bases). The CDR3 loop spans 12 amino acids. The germline gives CDR1 MDHEN, CDR2 SYDVKM. Deletions cut 3 bases from V and 13 bases from J, with 14 bases between. The chain's CDR3 is CASSLAGDMEYF. The CDR3 nucleotides are TGTGCCAGCAGTTTGGCCGGGGATATGGAGTATTTT.

The chain recombines TRBV7-3 with TRBJ2-1, with D uncertain. With 3 bases removed from V and 3 bases from J, the gap between germline ends came to 15 bases. Germline CDR1 SGHTA, CDR2 FQGTGA. The CDR3 is 16 amino acids. The CDR3 loop is CASSLGPQLSYNEQFF. CDR3 in DNA: TGTGCCAGCAGCTTGGGTCCCCAGCTCAGCTACAATGAGCAGTTCTTC.

This clonotype was counted only a few times. This chain uses TRBV10-3 with TRBJ1-2; D is uncertain. CDR3 length: 13 residues. Germline CDR1 is ENHRY and CDR2 is SYGVKD. Between the trimmed V and J ends, which lost 3 bases and 5 bases, there was a span of 10 bases. DNA of the CDR3: TGTGCCATCAGTGATAATCCCGTTTATGGCTACACCTTC. This translates into CAISDNPVYGYTF.

About this clonotype: This may be a read error: a much more frequent sequence differs by one nucleotide. This chain uses TRBV20-1 with TRBJ2-5; the match to TRBD1 covers 7 bases. The J call may not be correct, given that the DNA end is closer to TRBJ2-7. This CDR3 is built from 13 residues. The V gene's germline CDR1 is DFQATT and CDR2 SNEGSKA (reference sequence). This CDR3 is CSVPTGSALEQYF. The CDR3 nucleotides are TGCAGTGTCCCGACAGGGTCAGCTCTCGAGCAGTACTTC.

This clonotype was observed at least ten times. CDR3: CASSLQGDNEQFF. The CDR3 DNA is TGCGCCAGCAGCCTACAGGGCGACAATGAGCAGTTCTTC. The chain uses TRBV4-3 and TRBJ2-1, with D tentatively TRBD1 (6 bases). The germline V gene encodes CDR1 LGHNA and CDR2 YSLEER. This CDR3 spans 13 amino acids. Trimming stripped 4 bases from V and 5 bases from J, with 9 bases between.

This clonotype has a handful of counts. The chain combines TRBV29-1 with TRBJ1-2, with unresolved D. The CDR3 is 13 residues long. CDR1 SQVTM and CDR2 ANQGSEA come from the germline V gene. Trimming took off 2 bases at V and 0 bases at J, with 7 bases between the two ends. Here the CDR3 reads CSVELQTNYGYTF. The CDR3 region has the DNA TGCAGCGTTGAACTCCAGACTAACTATGGCTACACCTTC.

CDR3 nucleotides: TGTGCCAGCAGAACCATTCAGGGTGGGGAGACCCAGTACTTC. Amino acid sequence: CASRTIQGGETQYF. This chain uses TRBV6-6 with TRBJ2-7, with D possibly matching TRBD1 (5 bases). The last part of the DNA fits TRBJ2-5 better; the J call may be wrong. The CDR3 spans 14 residues. The germline CDR1 and CDR2 sequences are MNHNY and SVGAGI (reference sequence).

This chain joins TRBV9 and TRBJ2-1; D is undetermined. Germline V CDR1 and CDR2: SGDLS, YYNGEE. The V gene lost 0 bases and the J gene lost 1 base, with 17 bases spanning the gap. The CDR3 is 18 amino acids. The CDR3 here is CASSVVGMDGESYNEQFF. The CDR3 DNA is TGTGCCAGCAGCGTAGTGGGGATGGACGGCGAATCCTACAATGAGCAGTTCTTC.

The chain couples TRBV20-1 to TRBJ1-2; D is ambiguous. Germline loops: CDR1 DFQATT, CDR2 SNEGSKA (reference sequence). The CDR3 has 13 residues. Trimming cost V 7 bases and J 0 bases, with 12 bases left between them. In DNA, the CDR3 is TGCAGTGTCGCATCATTAGCTAACTATGGCTACACCTTC. Translation gives CSVASLANYGYTF.

The chain recombines TRBV20-1 with TRBJ2-3, with 12 positions matching TRBD2. Germline CDR1 DFQATT, CDR2 SNEGSKA (reference sequence). This CDR3 is 12 amino acids long. J lost 14 bases, V lost 3 bases, and 6 bases had no gene match. The CDR3 DNA reads as TGCAGTGCTAGGCTAGCGGGGGGGTCTAGGTATTTT. This gives the protein CSARLAGGSRYF.

This chain joins TRBV13 and TRBJ2-3, with TRBD2 matching 9 bases. CDR3 length: 15 amino acids. The germline V gene has CDR1 PRHDT and CDR2 FYEKMQ (reference sequence). V shed 5 bases, J shed 4 bases, and the junction held 7 bases outside the gene matches. DNA of the CDR3: TGTGCCAGCAGCCCCCGGGTAGCGGGGGCAGATACGCAGTATTTT. Its protein product is CASSPRVAGADTQYF.

This sequence joins TRBV6-1 and TRBJ1-5; perhaps TRBD1 as D (6 bases). Germline CDR1 is MNHNS and CDR2 is SASEGT. This CDR3 has 14 amino acids. V lost 4 bases to trimming and J lost 4 bases, with 11 bases between them. The CDR3 is CASSAGDMNQPQHF. DNA of the CDR3: TGTGCCAGCAGTGCCGGGGACATGAATCAGCCCCAGCATTTT.

This clonotype appeared a few times. The genes are TRBV5-4 and TRBJ1-4; 7 positions agree with TRBD1. Unmatched junction bases numbered 3, after V lost 4 bases and J lost 0 bases. From germline, CDR1 is SGHNT and CDR2 YYREEE (reference sequence). CDR3 length: 15 residues. The CDR3 reads CASSQDRATNEKLFF. Here the CDR3 DNA reads TGTGCCAGCAGCCAAGACAGGGCAACTAATGAAAAACTGTTTTTT.

This sequence joins TRBV6-5 and TRBJ1-3; 8 nucleotides agree with TRBD1. After removal of 0 bases from V and 6 bases from J, the junction contained 4 bases not matched to a gene. This CDR3 comprises 15 residues. CDR1 MNHEY and CDR2 SVGAGI come from the germline V gene. CDR3 residues: CASSYSGQGENTIYF. CDR3 nucleotide sequence: TGTGCCAGCAGTTACTCAGGACAGGGCGAAAACACCATATATTTT.

This clonotype has more than one count but fewer than ten. The J gene is TRBJ2-2, the V gene TRBV20-1, with a weak D call TRBD2 (6 bases). Per germline, CDR1 DFQATT and CDR2 SNEGSKA (reference sequence). The CDR3 totals 17 residues. V was clipped by 0 bases and J by 3 bases, with 17 bases between them. CDR3 nucleotide sequence: TGCAGTGCTAGAGAAAACACCGGACTATTCGACACCGGGGAGCTGTTTTTT. Protein product: CSARENTGLFDTGELFF.

The V and J genes are TRBV6-1 and TRBJ2-1; TRBD1 matches 10 bases. The V gene's germline CDR1 is MNHNS and CDR2 SASEGT. CDR3 length: 14 residues. The ends lost 5 bases at V and 7 bases at J; junction bases unmatched: 5. CDR3 coding DNA: TGTGCCAGCAGTACCGGGACAGGGGTTAATGAGCAGTTCTTC. Its protein is CASSTGTGVNEQFF.

For the CDR3, the DNA is TGTGCTAGTGGTTTGGTACCGCGGGGCCGCGGGGTGGGGAATGAGCAGTTCTTC. Protein sequence: CASGLVPRGRGVGNEQFF. The V call is TRBV12-5, the J call TRBJ2-1, with D possibly TRBD2 on 6 matching bases. CDR3 length: 18 amino acids. Trimming left V 0 bases short and J 7 bases short, with 22 bases between. Germline V gene sequence: CDR1 LGHNT, CDR2 FRNRAP.